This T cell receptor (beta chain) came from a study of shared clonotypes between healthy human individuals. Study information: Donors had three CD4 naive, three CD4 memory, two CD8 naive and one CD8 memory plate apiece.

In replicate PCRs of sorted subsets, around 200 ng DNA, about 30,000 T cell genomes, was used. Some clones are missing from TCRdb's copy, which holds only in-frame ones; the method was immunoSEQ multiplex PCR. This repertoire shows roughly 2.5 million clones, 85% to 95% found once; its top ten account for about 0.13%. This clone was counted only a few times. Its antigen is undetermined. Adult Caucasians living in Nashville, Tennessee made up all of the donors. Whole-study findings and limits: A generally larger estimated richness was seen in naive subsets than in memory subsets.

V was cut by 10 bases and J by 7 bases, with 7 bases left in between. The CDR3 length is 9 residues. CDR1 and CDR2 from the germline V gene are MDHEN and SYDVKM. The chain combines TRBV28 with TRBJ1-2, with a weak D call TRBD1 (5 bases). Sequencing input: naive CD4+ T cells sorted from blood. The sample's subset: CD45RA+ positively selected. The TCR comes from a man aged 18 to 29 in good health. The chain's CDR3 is CATGGGYTF. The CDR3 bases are TGTGCCACCGGGGGTGGCTACACCTTC.